This TCR delta chain was profiled in a study of γδ T cells in repeated Plasmodium falciparum infection. In the study overall: Four controlled malaria infections with P. falciparum NF54 spanned about 600 days.

This clone has more than one count but fewer than ten. Antigen specificity is unknown. The protein TCRdb lists belongs to a much larger clone and differs from this DNA's translation at residue 12, which points to a read error; the protein shown is made from the DNA. Gammadelta T cells were flow-sorted from PBMC into Vgamma9/Vdelta2+ and Vdelta2-negative populations for bulk analysis. Points from the study as a whole: Over time and infection, Vgamma9/Vdelta2+ repertoires remained highly stable and polyclonal.

TCRdb fed the multiplex PCR reads to CATT. Among tens of thousands of delta-chain clones listed, roughly 1.5% were seen once. Trimming removed 7 bases at V and 4 bases at J, with 25 bases between. CDR3 length equals 17 residues. CDR1 and CDR2 (germline): TSWWSYY, QGS. Specimen: gamma-delta T cells from blood. This receptor was obtained from a pool of human donors (malaria-infected and uninfected, not separated). This chain joins TRDV1 and TRDJ1; D is undetermined. Matching the DNA to germline supplied the J gene, which TCRdb does not give. CDR3 nucleotides: TGTGCTCTTGCTGGTCCTCCGGTCCCTTTGCCCATCGATAAACTCATCTTT. Its translation: CALAGPPVPLPIDKLIF.